The clone carrying this T cell receptor beta chain was counted a few times. This sample was included in a study of blood T cells in healthy people across ages. Study as a whole: Template switching retrieved approximately one barcoded beta molecule for each two T cells.

Each sample yielded at least 5 micrograms of PBMC total RNA. This CDR3 region has 13 residues. V was clipped by 1 base and J by 3 bases, with 5 bases between them. The V gene's germline CDR1 is SGDLS and CDR2 YYNGEE. Through a sample-barcoded 5' primer and a J-beta primer mix, a second PCR was run for roughly 6 to 12 cycles. Each CDR3 protein is one row after TCRdb ran MiXCR on the 5' RACE reads. The profile shows 450,000 to 600,000 distinct CDR3 sequences, about a quarter of them singletons. These data were also filed under a second study, of T cells of mothers and their children. As that report states: Thymic selection shapes TCR recombination output similarly in related and unrelated pairs. There was no detection of any persistent microchimeric T cell clones.

The sequence was collected from a boy aged 2 to 9 in good health. The chain links TRBV9 to TRBJ1-3; D is uncertain. Specimen: blood. CDR3 sequence (DNA): TGTGCCAGCAGCGTATCTGGTGGAAACACCATATATTTT. Its translation is CASSVSGGNTIYF.